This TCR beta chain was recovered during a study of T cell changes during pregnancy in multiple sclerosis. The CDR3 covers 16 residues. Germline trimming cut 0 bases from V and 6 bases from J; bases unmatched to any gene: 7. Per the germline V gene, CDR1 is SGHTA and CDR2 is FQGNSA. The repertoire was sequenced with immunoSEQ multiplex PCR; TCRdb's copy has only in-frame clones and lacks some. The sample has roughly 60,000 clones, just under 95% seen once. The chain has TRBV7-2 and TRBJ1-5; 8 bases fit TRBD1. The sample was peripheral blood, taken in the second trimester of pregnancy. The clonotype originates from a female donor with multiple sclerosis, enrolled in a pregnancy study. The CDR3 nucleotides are TGTGCCAGCAGCTTAGCGATAGGACAGGGTGGTCAGCCCCAGCATTTT. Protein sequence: CASSLAIGQGGQPQHF.